Detailed here is one T cell receptor (beta chain). The ends were cut back, 2 bases at V and 0 bases at J, with 13 bases in the middle. The length of the CDR3 is 16 residues. Germline lookup yields CDR1 MNHNS and CDR2 SASEGT. These data are taken from a study of control samples from healthy donors and cancer patients. Assay: immunoSEQ multiplex PCR; the TCRdb copy retains only in-frame clones and omits some. The sample lists approximately 76,000 clones, 75% to 85% occurring once. This receptor was obtained from a man aged 60-69 years with head and neck cancer. The gene calls are TRBV6-1 and TRBJ1-1; TRBD1 might be the D (5 bases). Material for sequencing was PBMCs. The CDR3 DNA is TGTGCCAGCAGTGAATTAGGGGAGGGAGTGAACACTGAAGCTTTCTTT. It translates to CASSELGEGVNTEAFF.